This entry is about one T cell receptor (beta chain). This record comes from a study of blood T cell repertoires in COVID-19. Study details: Some COVID-19 samples were acute and others convalescent; all came from the United States, Italy and Spain. Sources were T cells, B-cell-depleted T cells, or PBMCs; the material itself was cDNA or gDNA.

V was pared by 3 bases and J by 0 bases, with 15 bases between. Germline CDR1 and CDR2: SGDLS and YYNGEE. This CDR3 region has 17 residues. Original data processing: Researchers report that nucleated cell counts were estimated from reference gene primer amplification. Measured with immunoSEQ multiplex PCR; TCRdb has only the in-frame clones, and not every one. V and J calls plus clone size are reproduced from that table; the DNA served to infer D and trimming. The sample records some 97,000 clones, approximately 92% being singletons. Sample: peripheral blood. The TCR comes from a man in his 70s with acute or convalescent COVID-19. V and J are TRBV9 and TRBJ2-2, with D perhaps matching TRBD1 (5 bases). The CDR3 reads CASSASRRDPNTGELFF. In DNA form, the CDR3 reads TGTGCCAGCAGCGCCTCCCGCAGGGATCCGAACACCGGGGAGCTGTTTTTT.